These 19 T cell receptor beta chains were all obtained from the same sample, sequenced in a study of STAT5B mutations in CD4+ large granular lymphocyte leukemia. Repertoires were generated with immunoSEQ multiplex PCR, while TCRdb's copy carries only in-frame clones and drops some. The table has roughly 30,000 clones, approximately 80% seen once. The sequencing input was CD4+ T cells from blood buffy coats. Receptors originate from a human donor in good health.

The chain links TRBV7-9 to TRBJ2-3; 11 nucleotides align to TRBD2. V lost 5 bases to trimming and J lost 5 bases; unmatched junction nucleotides: 9. The CDR3 is 16 residues long. Germline V gene lookup returns CDR1 SEHNR and CDR2 FQNEAQ (reference sequence). This CDR3 is CASSRALAGGGDTQYF. CDR3 DNA: TGTGCCAGCAGCCGCGCTCTAGCGGGGGGCGGAGATACGCAGTATTTT.

The chain combines TRBV10-1 with TRBJ2-2; D not resolved. Germline V lookup: CDR1 WNHNN, CDR2 SYGVQD (reference sequence). Deletions cut 2 bases from V and 3 bases from J, with 4 bases between. The CDR3 sequence is 13 residues long. CDR3 region: CASSEPYTGELFF. The CDR3 DNA reads TGCGCCAGCAGTGAGCCCTACACCGGGGAGCTGTTTTTT.

The CDR3 sequence: CASSQDGGVGLAGGSYEQYF. As DNA, the CDR3 is TGCGCCAGCAGCCAAGATGGGGGCGTTGGACTAGCGGGAGGATCCTACGAGCAGTACTTC. V usage is TRBV4-1 and J usage is TRBJ2-7; 14 bases are shared with TRBD2. Germline trimming cut 0 bases from V and 1 base from J; bases unmatched to any gene: 11. CDR1 and CDR2 (germline): MGHRA, YSYEKL. This CDR3 spans 20 amino acids.

V usage is TRBV25-1 and J usage is TRBJ2-1; 7 bases align to TRBD1. The CDR3 is 13 residues long. The ends lost 6 bases at V and 4 bases at J; junction bases unmatched: 3. Germline-derived CDR1 and CDR2 are MGHDK and SYGVNS. The CDR3 DNA reads as TGTGCCAGCAGGGGACAGTTATACAATGAGCAGTTCTTC. Protein: CASRGQLYNEQFF.

The sample holds a few counts of this clone. The chain recombines TRBV5-1 with TRBJ2-5, with unresolved D. The length of the CDR3 is 15 residues. CDR1 is SGHRS, CDR2 YFSETQ, per germline. V lost 0 bases and J 2 bases, leaving 11 bases between the germline ends. The CDR3 here is CASSLEGRRQETQYF. The CDR3 bases are TGCGCCAGCAGCTTGGAGGGCCGGCGTCAAGAGACCCAGTACTTC. The whole variable domain, remainder taken from reference TRBV5-1 and TRBJ2-5, is KAGVTQTPRYLIKTRGQQVTLSCSPISGHRSVSWYQQTPGQGLQFLFEYFSETQRNKGNFPGRFSGRQFSNSRSEMNVSTLELGDSALYLCASSLEGRRQETQYFGPGTRLLVL.

The rearrangement links TRBV7-2 to TRBJ2-1; 7 bases fit TRBD2. Germline loops: CDR1 SGHTA, CDR2 FQGNSA. Trimming at V came to 0 bases and at J to 7 bases, leaving 0 bases not matched to a gene. The CDR3 is 13 amino acids. CDR3 DNA: TGTGCCAGCAGCTTAGCGCGGGGGAATGAGCAGTTCTTC. This gives the protein CASSLARGNEQFF.

This clone was detected only a few times. V gene TRBV5-6 combines with J gene TRBJ1-3, with D uncertain. V was pared by 7 bases and J by 6 bases, with 11 bases between. CDR3 length: 12 residues. Germline V gives CDR1 SGHDT, CDR2 YYEEEE. CDR3 DNA sequence: TGTGCCAGCTCTTCCGGAAAAAACACCATATATTTT. Protein product: CASSSGKNTIYF.

The chain recombines TRBV5-1 with TRBJ1-6; 7 bases line up with TRBD1. Germline CDR1 is SGHRS and CDR2 is YFSETQ. V lost 4 bases to trimming and J lost 7 bases; unmatched junction nucleotides: 11. The CDR3 sequence is 16 residues long. Here the CDR3 DNA reads TGCGCCAGCAGCAACGAACAGGGGTTCGGGAATTCACCCCTCCACTTT. As protein: CASSNEQGFGNSPLHF.

As to this clone: Additional DNA sequences in this sample encode the identical CDR3. The V gene is TRBV5-8, the J gene TRBJ2-5; weak D call: TRBD1 (5 bases). Per germline, CDR1 SGHTS and CDR2 YDEGEE. V gave up 4 bases and J gave up 2 bases, with 12 bases separating them. The CDR3 length is 14 residues. CDR3 in amino acids: CASSHRTRQETQYF. In DNA form, the CDR3 reads TGTGCCAGCAGCCACAGGACGAGGCAAGAGACCCAGTACTTC.

The chain couples TRBV27 to TRBJ1-2, with D unresolved. The CDR3 has 12 residues. Looked up from germline, CDR1 is MNHEY and CDR2 is SMNVEV (reference sequence). Trimming shortened V by 4 bases and J by 7 bases, and 10 bases separated the two germline ends. The CDR3 here is CASSSAVGGYTF. CDR3 in DNA: TGTGCCAGCAGTTCCGCGGTAGGTGGCTACACCTTC.

The V and J genes are TRBV28 and TRBJ2-7; D gene ambiguous. The CDR3 runs to 12 residues. V lost 2 bases and J lost 4, with 6 bases in between. CDR1 is MDHEN, CDR2 SYDVKM, per germline. The CDR3 here is CASSLSRYEQYF. The DNA for the CDR3 is TGTGCCAGCAGTTTAAGCCGGTACGAGCAGTACTTC.

The chain couples TRBV12-1 to TRBJ2-6; the D segment call TRBD1 is taken from the table without a DNA check. TRBV12-1 is described as a pseudogene. The CDR3 has 13 amino acids. The CDR3 here is CASRQSRANVLTF. CDR3 DNA: TGTGCCAGCAGACAAAGTCGGGCCAACGTCCTGACTTTC.

The rearrangement uses TRBV4-1 and TRBJ1-3; no clear D gene. CDR1 and CDR2 (germline): MGHRA, YSYEKL. V lost 4 bases and J lost 0, with 13 bases in between. This CDR3 comprises 16 residues. In DNA, the CDR3 is TGCGCCAGCAGCCGCCTTCCACCCGACTCTGGAAACACCATATATTTT. This translates into CASSRLPPDSGNTIYF.

This clone was seen a handful of times. The CDR3 sequence: CSVGLGVLSYEQYF. As DNA, the CDR3 is TGCAGCGTTGGGTTGGGAGTCCTCTCCTACGAGCAGTACTTC. V usage is TRBV29-1 and J usage is TRBJ2-7, with D tentatively TRBD2 (5 bases). V lost 4 bases and J lost 0, with 13 bases in between. The germline V gene encodes CDR1 SQVTM and CDR2 ANQGSEA. The CDR3 has 14 residues.

The chain combines TRBV10-2 with TRBJ1-1, with D possibly being TRBD1 (5 bases). Trimming took off 10 bases at V and 6 bases at J, with 15 bases between the two ends. CDR1 and CDR2 from the germline V gene are WSHSY and SAAADI. The CDR3 runs 12 residues. The CDR3 coding sequence is TGCGCCACAAACGACCAAGGGGCTGAAGCTTTCTTT. It yields the protein CATNDQGAEAFF.

This chain uses TRBV9 with TRBJ2-1, with 7 bases lining up with TRBD2. The CDR3 runs to 14 residues. V lost 4 bases, J lost 8 bases, and 9 bases stayed unmatched. The germline V gene has CDR1 SGDLS and CDR2 YYNGEE. The DNA of the CDR3 is TGTGCCAGCAGCCCTAGGGAGGGGCGGGATGAGCAGTTCTTC. Protein product: CASSPREGRDEQFF.

This rearrangement joins TRBV7-7 to TRBJ2-5, with 7 nucleotides matching TRBD1. The CDR3 is made up of 13 amino acids. Trimming removed 10 bases from V and 7 bases from J; junction bases left unmatched: 12. Germline CDR1 is SSHAT and CDR2 is FNYEAQ (reference sequence). CDR3 nucleotides: TGTGCCACCGAGACAGGACCAGGGGGGACCCAGTACTTC. Protein product: CATETGPGGTQYF.

This chain uses TRBV28 with TRBJ1-5; D is ambiguous. Looked up from germline, CDR1 is MDHEN and CDR2 is SYDVKM. The CDR3 covers 14 residues. V was pared by 6 bases and J by 6 bases, with 15 bases between. The CDR3 bases are TGTGCCAGCAGAAGCCCCGTTCCGGGTCAGCCCCAGCATTTT. Its protein is CASRSPVPGQPQHF.

The chain combines TRBV6-4 with TRBJ2-5; a weak D match, TRBD1 (6 bases). This CDR3 has 17 residues. CDR1 and CDR2 from the germline V gene are MRHNA and SNTAGT. Trimming took off 6 bases at V and 0 bases at J, with 20 bases between the two ends. Written as DNA, the CDR3 is TGTGCCAGCAGCGCACAGGGAAACACTGTCTACCAAGAGACCCAGTACTTC. It codes for CASSAQGNTVYQETQYF.